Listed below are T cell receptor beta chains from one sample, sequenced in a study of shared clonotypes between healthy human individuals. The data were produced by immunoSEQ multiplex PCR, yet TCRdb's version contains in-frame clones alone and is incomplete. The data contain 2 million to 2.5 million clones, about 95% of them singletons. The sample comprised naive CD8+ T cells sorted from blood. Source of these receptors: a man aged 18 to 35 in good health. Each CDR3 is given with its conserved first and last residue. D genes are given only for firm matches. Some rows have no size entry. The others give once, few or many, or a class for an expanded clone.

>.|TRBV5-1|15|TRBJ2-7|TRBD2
CASSFTSGGDGEQYF
TGCGCCAGCAGCTTCACTAGCGGGGGTGATGGCGAGCAGTACTTC
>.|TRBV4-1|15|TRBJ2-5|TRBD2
CASSGRGTVQETQYF
TGCGCCAGCAGCGGGAGGGGTACAGTCCAAGAGACCCAGTACTTC
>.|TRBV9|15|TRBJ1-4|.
CASSTSGSTNEKLFF
TGTGCCAGCAGCACATCAGGTTCAACTAATGAAAAACTGTTTTTT
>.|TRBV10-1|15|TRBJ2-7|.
CASSESQGHPYEQYF
TGCGCCAGCAGTGAGTCACAGGGACATCCCTACGAGCAGTACTTC
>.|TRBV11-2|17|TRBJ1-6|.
CASSLDPGSSYNSPLHF
TGTGCCAGCAGCTTAGATCCGGGGTCCTCCTATAATTCACCCCTCCACTTT
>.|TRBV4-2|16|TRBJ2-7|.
CASSQEGDLSSYEQYF
TGTGCCAGCAGCCAAGAAGGGGACCTGAGCTCCTACGAGCAGTACTTC
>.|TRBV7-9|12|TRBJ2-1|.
CASSYPGYEQFF
TGTGCCAGCAGCTACCCTGGGTATGAGCAGTTCTTC
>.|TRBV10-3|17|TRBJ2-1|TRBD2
CATLGTSGSSPYNEQFF
TGTGCCACCCTAGGGACTAGCGGGAGTAGCCCTTACAATGAGCAGTTCTTC
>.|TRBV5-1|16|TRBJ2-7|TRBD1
CASSLAGQVSSYEQYF
TGCGCCAGCAGCTTGGCGGGACAGGTGAGCTCCTACGAGCAGTACTTC
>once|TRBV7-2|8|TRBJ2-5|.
CASSLTYF
TGTGCCAGCAGCTTAACGTACTTC
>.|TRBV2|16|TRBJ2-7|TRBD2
CASSEGLAGEGYEQYF
TGTGCCAGCAGTGAAGGGCTAGCGGGGGAAGGCTACGAGCAGTACTTC
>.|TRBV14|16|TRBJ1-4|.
CASSQDGMRGAEKLFF
TGTGCCAGCAGCCAAGACGGTATGAGAGGGGCTGAAAAACTGTTTTTT
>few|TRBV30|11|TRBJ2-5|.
CAWSPQETQYF
TGTGCCTGGAGCCCACAAGAGACCCAGTACTTC
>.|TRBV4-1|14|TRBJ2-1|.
CASSQDTSYNEQFF
TGCGCCAGCAGCCAAGACACGAGCTACAATGAGCAGTTCTTC
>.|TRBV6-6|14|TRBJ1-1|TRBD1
CASSSGQVNTEAFF
TGTGCCAGCAGTTCGGGACAGGTGAACACTGAAGCTTTCTTT
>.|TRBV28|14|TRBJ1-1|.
CASSLLTGDTEAFF
TGTGCCAGCAGTTTACTTACAGGAGACACTGAAGCTTTCTTT
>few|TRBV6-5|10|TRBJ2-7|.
CASGAYEQYF
TGTGCCAGCGGGGCCTACGAGCAGTACTTC
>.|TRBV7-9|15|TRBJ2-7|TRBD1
CASSLGGQGVYEQYF
TGTGCCAGCAGCTTAGGGGGACAGGGAGTCTACGAGCAGTACTTC
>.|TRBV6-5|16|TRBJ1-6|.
CASSYSLPSYNSPLHF
TGTGCCAGCAGTTACTCGCTCCCTTCCTATAATTCACCCCTCCACTTT
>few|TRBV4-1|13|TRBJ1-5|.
CASSRAGYQPQHF
TGCGCCAGCAGCCGGGCAGGGTATCAGCCCCAGCATTTT
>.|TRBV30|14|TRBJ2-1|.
CAWSQTLLDNEQFF
TGTGCCTGGAGTCAAACCTTGCTTGACAATGAGCAGTTCTTC
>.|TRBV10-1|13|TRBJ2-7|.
CASSESSGREQYF
TGCGCCAGCAGTGAGTCATCCGGCCGCGAGCAGTACTTC
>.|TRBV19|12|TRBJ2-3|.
CASSIGGDTQYF
TGTGCCAGTAGTATAGGAGGGGACACGCAGTATTTT
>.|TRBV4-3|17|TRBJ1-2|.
CASSQDVMGSLRNGYTF
TGCGCCAGCAGCCAAGACGTTATGGGCAGCTTGAGGAATGGCTACACCTTC
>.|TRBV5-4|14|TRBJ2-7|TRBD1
CASSLPGGADEQYF
TGTGCCAGCAGCTTGCCAGGGGGCGCGGACGAGCAGTACTTC
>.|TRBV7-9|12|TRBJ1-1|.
CASSLEGNEAFF
TGTGCCAGCAGCCTAGAGGGGAATGAAGCTTTCTTT
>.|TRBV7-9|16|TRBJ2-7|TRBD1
CASSLGEGTGFYEQYF
TGTGCCAGCAGCTTAGGGGAGGGGACAGGGTTCTACGAGCAGTACTTC